A single sample is the source of the 11 T cell receptor beta chains below, sequenced in a study of blood T cell repertoires in COVID-19. The assay was immunoSEQ multiplex PCR, and TCRdb's table has in-frame clones only and misses some. Of around 100,000 clones in the sample, about 83% were seen once. Sequenced input: peripheral blood. The receptor source for this set is a human donor in a cohort sampled during active COVID-19.

J is TRBJ2-5 and V is TRBV10-2; tentative D call: TRBD2 (7 bases). Trimming removed 2 bases at V and 5 bases at J, with 12 bases between. This CDR3 region has 14 residues. Germline CDR1 and CDR2: WSHSY and SAAADI. In nucleotides, the CDR3 is TGCGCCAGCAGTGAGAGGGGGGGAATGGAGACCCAGTACTTC. The encoded protein is CASSERGGMETQYF.

This chain connects TRBV6-5 to TRBJ2-2; D is possibly TRBD2 (6 bases). In germline, CDR1 is MNHEY, CDR2 SVGAGI. The CDR3 has 15 amino acids. The V gene lost 2 bases and the J gene lost 6 bases, with 13 bases spanning the gap. The CDR3 protein is CASSYGGGSSGELFF. CDR3 in DNA: TGTGCCAGCAGTTACGGGGGAGGTTCCTCCGGGGAGCTGTTTTTT.

The chain has TRBV9 and TRBJ2-7; the D gene is possibly TRBD1 (7 bases). Germline values: CDR1 SGDLS, CDR2 YYNGEE. Between the trimmed V and J ends, which lost 1 base and 5 bases, there was a span of 16 bases. The length of the CDR3 is 15 residues. CDR3 protein: CASSVRGLATHEQYF. The CDR3 bases are TGTGCCAGCAGCGTAAGGGGGCTAGCGACCCACGAGCAGTACTTC.

The chain is built from TRBV15 and TRBJ2-3, with a weak D call TRBD1 (6 bases). Deletions cut 1 base from V and 1 base from J, with 9 bases between. The germline gives CDR1 LNHNV, CDR2 YYDKDF (reference sequence). The CDR3 runs 15 residues. CDR3 sequence: CATSRGQEGTDTQYF. The CDR3 DNA reads TGTGCCACCAGCAGAGGACAGGAGGGCACAGATACGCAGTATTTT.

This sequence joins TRBV24-1 and TRBJ2-7; TRBD2 matches at 7 bases. Germline V CDR1 and CDR2: KGHDR, SFDVKD. This CDR3 spans 17 amino acids. With 3 bases clipped from V and 0 bases from J, the junction kept 10 bases outside the gene matches. The CDR3 loop is CATSDGGLSKDSYEQYF. CDR3 nucleotides: TGTGCCACCAGTGATGGGGGACTATCAAAAGACTCCTACGAGCAGTACTTC.

The gene calls are TRBV2 and TRBJ1-3; tentatively, D is TRBD1 (5 bases). Germline V lookup: CDR1 SNHLY, CDR2 FYNNEI. This CDR3 is built from 14 residues. With 4 bases removed from V and 4 bases from J, the gap between germline ends came to 11 bases. The CDR3 DNA reads TGTGCCAGCAGTGCAGGGCTTGAGGGAAACACCATATATTTT. Translating it yields CASSAGLEGNTIYF. Based on the CDR3 plus reference TRBV2 and TRBJ1-3, the full variable domain is EPEVTQTPSHQVTQMGQEVILRCVPISNHLYFYWYRQILGQKVEFLVSFYNNEISEKSEIFDDQFSVERPDGSNFTLKIRSTKLEDSAMYFCASSAGLEGNTIYFGEGSWLTVV.

This clone was recorded a few times. The CDR3 spells CASGNPESYGYTF. The CDR3 DNA sequence: TGCGCCAGTGGAAATCCGGAGTCATATGGCTACACCTTC. The chain is built from TRBV5-1 and TRBJ1-2; unclear D gene. V shed 8 bases and J shed 5 bases, with 16 bases lying between them. There are 13 residues in the CDR3. Germline values: CDR1 SGHRS, CDR2 YFSETQ.

The chain joins TRBV10-3 to TRBJ1-2, with D possibly being TRBD1 (6 bases). CDR3 length: 12 amino acids. The V gene lost 2 bases and the J gene lost 7 bases, with 8 bases spanning the gap. Germline CDR1 ENHRY, CDR2 SYGVKD. The CDR3 region has the DNA TGTGCCATCAGTGAGGACAGGTTTGGCTACACCTTC. This sequence encodes CAISEDRFGYTF.

The chain employs TRBV10-1 and TRBJ2-7, with no clear D. This CDR3 is 13 amino acids long. The ends were cut back, 2 bases at V and 1 base at J, with 6 bases in the middle. The germline V gene encodes CDR1 WNHNN and CDR2 SYGVQD (reference sequence). CDR3 nucleotides: TGCGCCAGCAGTGAGGGCGGATCCTACGAGCAGTACTTC. As protein: CASSEGGSYEQYF.

The chain uses TRBV11-2 and TRBJ2-3; D perhaps matches TRBD2 (5 bases). Trimming left V 6 bases short and J 7 bases short, with 20 bases between. The CDR3 is 15 amino acids. Germline CDR1 is SGHAT and CDR2 is FQNNGV. The CDR3 loop reads CASRGLVGSTNTQYF. DNA for the CDR3: TGTGCCAGCAGGGGTCTGGTAGGGAGCACGAATACGCAGTATTTT.

The chain couples TRBV5-1 to TRBJ1-2; 7 bases match TRBD1. Germline loops: CDR1 SGHRS, CDR2 YFSETQ. This CDR3 is built from 13 residues. V gave up 4 bases and J gave up 8 bases; unmatched junction bases: 8. CDR3 bases: TGCGCCAGCAGCGAAACAGGGGATGAAGGCTACACCTTC. Amino acid sequence: CASSETGDEGYTF.